This entry lists 27 T cell receptor beta chains sequenced from one sample in a study of T cells in Graves' hyperthyroidism and ophthalmopathy. Amplification targeted TCR beta CDR3 regions from RNA transcripts. The HTBI primer set served for first-round RT-PCR of the TCR CDR3. MiXCR, run by TCRdb on the multiplex PCR reads, gives a single entry per CDR3 protein. The sample has about 290,000 distinct CDR3 sequences, nearly 15% seen once. The specimen sequenced was blood. Receptors originate from a woman in her 50s with Graves' hyperthyroidism that later progressed to Graves' ophthalmopathy.

Many counts were recorded for this clonotype. The chain recombines TRBV28 with TRBJ1-5, with D hard to call. The CDR3 extends over 14 amino acids. The germline CDR1 and CDR2 sequences are MDHEN and SYDVKM. Trimming took 2 bases from V and 2 from J, leaving 7 bases between them. For the CDR3, the DNA is TGTGCCAGCAGTTTAGTCGCAGGCAATCAGCCCCAGCATTTT. Residues: CASSLVAGNQPQHF.

The chain employs TRBV28 and TRBJ2-3, with 8 bases lining up with TRBD2. The CDR3 runs to 18 residues. V was clipped by 5 bases and J by 4 bases; unmatched bases: 17. Germline V gene lookup returns CDR1 MDHEN and CDR2 SYDVKM. CDR3 in amino acids: CASSPRTSKGDGADTQYF. The CDR3 nucleotides read TGTGCCAGCAGTCCCCGGACTAGCAAAGGTGATGGGGCAGATACGCAGTATTTT.

This clonotype was seen repeatedly, ten times or more. The chain is built from TRBV28 and TRBJ1-6; D is undetermined. Germline-derived CDR1 and CDR2 are MDHEN and SYDVKM. Trimming took 7 bases from V and 8 from J, leaving 18 bases between them. The CDR3 covers 15 residues. CDR3: CASKFRTSIHSPLHF. Here the CDR3 DNA reads TGTGCCAGCAAGTTCAGGACCTCGATACATTCACCCCTCCACTTT.

This clonotype was seen many times. This chain connects TRBV6-1 to TRBJ2-7, with TRBD2 as a possible D gene (6 bases). Germline V lookup: CDR1 MNHNS, CDR2 SASEGT. V shed 8 bases and J shed 9 bases, with 20 bases lying between them. The CDR3 is 13 amino acids. CDR3 coding DNA: TGTGCCAGCGGGACTTTAGGGTTGGAGGTGCAGTACTTC. Translating it yields CASGTLGLEVQYF.

This clonotype came up many times. The J gene is TRBJ2-1, the V gene TRBV5-1, with 7 nucleotides matching TRBD1. The CDR3 consists of 15 residues. J was trimmed by 6 bases and V by 3 bases; bases with no gene match: 9. Germline CDR1 SGHRS, CDR2 YFSETQ. The DNA for the CDR3 is TGCGCCAGCAGCTCAAGACAGGGTATGGTCAATGAGCAGTTCTTC. This sequence encodes CASSSRQGMVNEQFF. Complete variable domain (other parts from reference TRBV5-1 and TRBJ2-1): KAGVTQTPRYLIKTRGQQVTLSCSPISGHRSVSWYQQTPGQGLQFLFEYFSETQRNKGNFPGRFSGRQFSNSRSEMNVSTLELGDSALYLCASSSRQGMVNEQFFGPGTRLTVL.

This chain uses TRBV24-1 with TRBJ2-5; 10 nucleotides line up with TRBD2. The CDR3 is 17 residues long. Unmatched junction bases numbered 3, after V lost 0 bases and J lost 0 bases. Germline assignment: CDR1 KGHDR and CDR2 SFDVKD. Here the CDR3 DNA reads TGTGCCACCAGTGATTTGGGGCTAGCGGGAGACCAAGAGACCCAGTACTTC. Protein sequence: CATSDLGLAGDQETQYF.

On this clonotype itself: Possible read error: a much larger clone is one base away. This sequence joins TRBV5-4 and TRBJ2-3; possibly TRBD2 for D (5 bases). This CDR3 spans 14 amino acids. Per the germline V gene, CDR1 is SGHNT and CDR2 is YYREEE (reference sequence). V was trimmed by 6 bases and J by 0 bases, leaving 11 bases between them. The CDR3 DNA reads as TGTGCCAGCACGAGACTACCTAGCACAGATACGCAGTATTTT. It encodes CASTRLPSTDTQYF.

This clonotype has just a few counts. A much bigger clone sits one base away, suggesting this may be a read error. The CDR3 DNA reads as TGTGCCGGCAGCAGGGACTTTTACAATGAGCAGTTCTTC. It translates to CAGSRDFYNEQFF. The V call is TRBV6-2 or TRBV6-3, the J call TRBJ2-1; tentatively, D is TRBD2 (6 bases). The CDR3 length is 13 residues. CDR1 and CDR2 (germline): MNHEY, SVGEGT.

This clonotype was seen at least ten times. The chain has TRBV12-5 and TRBJ2-1; possible D gene TRBD2, 7 bases. Germline V gene data show CDR1 as LGHNT and CDR2 as FRNRAP. This CDR3 contains 17 residues. The germline V and J ends were trimmed by 0 bases and 2 bases, with 14 bases remaining between them. DNA for the CDR3: TGTGCTAGTGGTTTGGTACATGGCGGGGGCACCTACAATGAGCAGTTCTTC. It codes for CASGLVHGGGTYNEQFF. The full variable domain, rest sourced from reference TRBV12-5 and TRBJ2-1, is DARVTQTPRHKVTEMGQEVTMRCQPILGHNTVFWYRQTMMQGLELLAYFRNRAPLDDSGMPKDRFSAEMPDATLATLKIQPSEPRDSAVYFCASGLVHGGGTYNEQFFGPGTRLTVL.

This clonotype was counted ten times or more. The gene calls are TRBV12-5 and TRBJ2-2; TRBD1 matches at 8 bases. The CDR3 is 15 amino acids. With 0 bases clipped from V and 4 bases from J, the junction kept 1 base outside the gene matches. Germline V gene sequence: CDR1 LGHNT, CDR2 FRNRAP. The CDR3 here is CASGLVTGGTGELFF. Written as DNA, the CDR3 is TGTGCTAGTGGTTTGGTAACAGGGGGCACCGGGGAGCTGTTTTTT.

This clonotype was counted at least ten times. The chain is built from TRBV6-1 and TRBJ1-2, with D tentatively TRBD1 (5 bases). The germline gives CDR1 MNHNS, CDR2 SASEGT. Trimming shortened V by 2 bases and J by 6 bases, and 13 bases separated the two germline ends. CDR3 length: 14 residues. The CDR3 region is CASSESGVGNGYTF. In DNA, the CDR3 is TGTGCCAGCAGTGAATCGGGGGTGGGGAATGGCTACACCTTC.

This clonotype was recorded many times. The chain combines TRBV9 with TRBJ2-5, with TRBD1 matching 11 bases. The CDR3 contains 18 residues. The V gene's germline CDR1 is SGDLS and CDR2 YYNGEE. Unmatched junction bases numbered 7, after V lost 0 bases and J lost 0 bases. Here the CDR3 reads CASSVARTGGEHQETQYF. CDR3 in DNA: TGTGCCAGCAGCGTAGCCCGGACAGGGGGCGAACACCAAGAGACCCAGTACTTC.

Ten or more counts support this clonotype. The V call is TRBV9, the J call TRBJ2-2; either TRBD1 or TRBD2 may supply D (5 bases each). This CDR3 is 14 amino acids long. The V end was cut by 0 bases, the J end by 4 bases, with 7 bases between. The V gene's germline CDR1 is SGDLS and CDR2 YYNGEE. DNA for the CDR3: TGTGCCAGCAGCGTAGCAGGGAGCACCGGGGAGCTGTTTTTT. This gives the protein CASSVAGSTGELFF.

This clonotype was seen a handful of times. The chain is built from TRBV13 and TRBJ2-5, with D hard to call. CDR3 length: 13 residues. Germline CDR1 reads PRHDT; CDR2 reads FYEKMQ (reference sequence). Trimming left V 5 bases short and J 3 bases short, with 10 bases between. The CDR3 loop reads CASSSQPKETQYF. As DNA, the CDR3 is TGTGCCAGCAGCAGCCAGCCAAAAGAGACCCAGTACTTC.

A few counts support this clonotype. The J gene is TRBJ1-1, the V gene TRBV9; TRBD1 agrees at 11 bases. CDR1 is SGDLS and CDR2 is YYNGEE in the germline V gene. This CDR3 spans 17 amino acids. V lost 1 base, J lost 1 base, and 6 bases stayed unmatched. CDR3 coding DNA: TGTGCCAGCAGCGTAACCCCGGGACAGGGGGGGAACACTGAAGCTTTCTTT. Translating it yields CASSVTPGQGGNTEAFF.

This clonotype has only a few counts. This chain uses TRBV4-1 with TRBJ2-1; D is uncertain. The CDR3 is 13 amino acids. CDR1 MGHRA and CDR2 YSYEKL come from the germline V gene. The V and J ends lost 3 bases and 9 bases respectively, with 12 bases between them. The CDR3, as DNA: TGCGCCAGCAGCCATCCCACCAGGCGTGAGCAGTTCTTC. Its translation: CASSHPTRREQFF.

This clonotype was seen repeatedly, ten times or more. This chain uses TRBV28 with TRBJ2-7; D is possibly TRBD1 (5 bases). CDR1 and CDR2 from the germline V gene are MDHEN and SYDVKM. The CDR3 is made up of 12 amino acids. Trimming took off 7 bases at V and 6 bases at J, with 13 bases between the two ends. The CDR3 DNA is TGTGCCAGCACCATCAAGGGGTTCGAGCAGTACTTC. This encodes CASTIKGFEQYF.

The sample holds many counts of this clonotype. The chain couples TRBV28 to TRBJ2-1, with D possibly matching TRBD2 (5 bases). CDR3 length: 15 amino acids. CDR1 MDHEN and CDR2 SYDVKM come from the germline V gene. The V and J ends lost 8 bases and 4 bases respectively, with 18 bases between them. CDR3 sequence reads: CASPPPGSPYNEQFF. The CDR3 region has the DNA TGTGCCAGCCCCCCTCCGGGGAGTCCGTACAATGAGCAGTTCTTC.

This chain joins TRBV3-1 and TRBJ1-1; D remains ambiguous. V shed 10 bases and J shed 0 bases, with 12 bases lying between them. This CDR3 spans 13 amino acids. Germline V gene data show CDR1 as LGHDT and CDR2 as YNNKEL (reference sequence). The DNA of the CDR3 is TGTGCCAACGCACGGACCATGAACACTGAAGCTTTCTTT. This encodes CANARTMNTEAFF.

This clonotype came up a few times. The chain combines TRBV27 with TRBJ1-6; TRBD1 agrees at 8 bases. CDR3 size: 15 residues. Germline values: CDR1 MNHEY, CDR2 SMNVEV (reference sequence). V was pared by 5 bases and J by 4 bases, with 4 bases of the junction left unmatched. The CDR3 nucleotides are TGTGCCAGCAGTCTAGACAGGGGTTATAATTCACCCCTCCACTTT. This gives the protein CASSLDRGYNSPLHF.

In this sample, this clonotype turned up many times. J is TRBJ1-2 and V is TRBV18; D uncertain. Germline CDR1 and CDR2: KGHSH and LQKENI. V gave up 3 bases and J gave up 2 bases, with 7 bases separating them. This CDR3 contains 13 residues. CDR3 DNA sequence: TGTGCCAGCTCACCCGCCGGAAACTATGGCTACACCTTC. Amino acid sequence: CASSPAGNYGYTF.

This clonotype was recorded at least ten times. The chain carries TRBV12-3 or TRBV12-4 and TRBJ1-1; D unclear. With 6 bases removed from V and 2 bases from J, the gap between germline ends came to 4 bases. This CDR3 comprises 11 residues. The CDR3 DNA reads as TGTGCCAGCAGCCCCAACACTGAAGCTTTCTTT. As protein: CASSPNTEAFF.

In this sample, this clonotype turned up many times. This chain links TRBV27 with TRBJ2-7, with TRBD2 matching 9 bases. CDR1 MNHEY and CDR2 SMNVEV come from the germline V gene (reference sequence). J lost 2 bases, V lost 6 bases, and 8 bases had no gene match. The CDR3 has 15 amino acids. CDR3 region: CASSLGGLATYEQYF. The CDR3 coding sequence is TGTGCCAGCAGCTTAGGAGGACTAGCGACCTACGAGCAGTACTTC.

This clonotype appeared a few times. J is TRBJ1-1 and V is TRBV29-1; tentative D call: TRBD1 (5 bases). Trimming cost V 7 bases and J 4 bases, with 16 bases left between them. Germline lookup yields CDR1 SQVTM and CDR2 ANQGSEA. This CDR3 is 13 amino acids long. This chain's CDR3 is CSGRRGAGTEAFF. CDR3 DNA: TGCAGCGGGCGGAGGGGTGCGGGCACTGAAGCTTTCTTT.

This clonotype has just a few counts. The rearrangement links TRBV7-9 to TRBJ2-7, with a possible D match to TRBD1 (6 bases). The CDR3 extends over 13 amino acids. Deletions cut 3 bases from V and 5 bases from J, with 11 bases between. Germline CDR1 is SEHNR and CDR2 is FQNEAQ (reference sequence). The CDR3 bases are TGTGCCAGCAGCTTCGGGGCAGGGGACGAGCAGTACTTC. Protein sequence: CASSFGAGDEQYF. Variable domain in full (rest from reference TRBV7-9 and TRBJ2-7): DTGVSQNPRHKITKRGQNVTFRCDPISEHNRLYWYRQTLGQGPEFLTYFQNEAQLEKSRLLSDRFSAERPKGSFSTLEIQRTEQGDSAMYLCASSFGAGDEQYFGPGTRLTVT.

In this sample, this clonotype turned up many times. The chain carries TRBV20-1 and TRBJ1-5; 7 bases fit TRBD1. The junction had 5 bases not matched to a gene; V was cut back by 5 bases and J by 1 base. This CDR3 is built from 14 residues. CDR1 is DFQATT and CDR2 is SNEGSKA in the germline V gene (reference sequence). The CDR3 DNA reads as TGCAGTGCTCAGACAGGGTTCAGCAATCAGCCCCAGCATTTT. Translation gives CSAQTGFSNQPQHF.

This clonotype appeared many times. The chain employs TRBV18 and TRBJ2-7, with 9 positions matching TRBD1. CDR3 length equals 15 residues. The germline gives CDR1 KGHSH, CDR2 LQKENI. J was trimmed by 2 bases and V by 0 bases; bases with no gene match: 2. The DNA of the CDR3 is TGTGCCAGCTCACCACCGACAGGGGGAACCTACGAGCAGTACTTC. Its protein is CASSPPTGGTYEQYF.